These 2 T cell receptor beta chains were all obtained from the same sample, sequenced in a study of siplizumab effects on memory and regulatory T cells. Method: immunoSEQ multiplex PCR; TCRdb's copy keeps in-frame clones and lacks some. The sample yields 99,000 or so clones, about 92% seen once. The specimen was CD4+ T cells sorted from blood. These receptors were obtained from a human donor in good health.

The rearrangement joins TRBV5-1 to TRBJ1-1; D may be TRBD1 (5 bases). This CDR3 has 15 amino acids. The germline V gene encodes CDR1 SGHRS and CDR2 YFSETQ. V was shortened by 4 bases and J by 2 bases, with 15 bases between the two germline ends. CDR3 protein: CASSNDRLSNTEAFF. The CDR3 DNA follows: TGCGCCAGCAGCAACGACAGACTGAGTAACACTGAAGCTTTCTTT.

Only one count was recorded for this clone. The CDR3 protein is CASSQPLATPYNEQFF. The CDR3 DNA reads TGCGCCAGCAGCCAACCCCTGGCAACCCCCTACAATGAGCAGTTCTTC. The chain is built from TRBV4-1 and TRBJ2-1; the D is unclear. Germline V gene data show CDR1 as MGHRA and CDR2 as YSYEKL. The ends were cut back, 2 bases at V and 2 bases at J, with 13 bases in the middle. This CDR3 is 16 amino acids long.